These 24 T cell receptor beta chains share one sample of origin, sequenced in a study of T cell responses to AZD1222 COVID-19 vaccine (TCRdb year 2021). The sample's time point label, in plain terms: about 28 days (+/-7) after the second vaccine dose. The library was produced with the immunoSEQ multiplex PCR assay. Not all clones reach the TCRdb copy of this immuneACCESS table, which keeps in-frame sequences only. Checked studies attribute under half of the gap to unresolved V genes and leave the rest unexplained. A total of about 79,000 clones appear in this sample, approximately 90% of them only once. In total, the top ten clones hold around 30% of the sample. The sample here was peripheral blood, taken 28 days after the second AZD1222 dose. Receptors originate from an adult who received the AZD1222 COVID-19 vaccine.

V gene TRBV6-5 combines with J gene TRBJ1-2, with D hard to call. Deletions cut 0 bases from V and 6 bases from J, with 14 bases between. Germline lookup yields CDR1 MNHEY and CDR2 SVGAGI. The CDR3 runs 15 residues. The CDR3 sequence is CASSYSRRGGNGYTF. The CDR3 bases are TGTGCCAGCAGTTACTCTCGCCGGGGAGGGAATGGCTACACCTTC.

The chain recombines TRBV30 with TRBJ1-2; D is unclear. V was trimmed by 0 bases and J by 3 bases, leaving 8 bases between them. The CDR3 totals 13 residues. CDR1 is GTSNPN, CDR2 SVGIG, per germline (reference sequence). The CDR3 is CAWSVGSYYGYTF. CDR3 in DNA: TGTGCCTGGAGTGTCGGCTCCTACTATGGCTACACCTTC.

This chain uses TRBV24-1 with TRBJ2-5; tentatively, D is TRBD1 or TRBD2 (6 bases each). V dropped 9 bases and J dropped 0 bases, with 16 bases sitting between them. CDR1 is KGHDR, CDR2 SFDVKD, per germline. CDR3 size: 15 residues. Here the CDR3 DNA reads TGTGCCACCGGGGTGGGGGGCTCGTACCAAGAGACCCAGTACTTC. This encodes CATGVGGSYQETQYF.

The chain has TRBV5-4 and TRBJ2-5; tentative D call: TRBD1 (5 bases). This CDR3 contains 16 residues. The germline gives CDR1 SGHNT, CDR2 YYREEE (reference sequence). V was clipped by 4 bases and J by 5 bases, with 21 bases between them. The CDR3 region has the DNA TGTGCCAGCAGCCCGTCGACAGTTGAGGTTCATGAGACCCAGTACTTC. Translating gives CASSPSTVEVHETQYF.

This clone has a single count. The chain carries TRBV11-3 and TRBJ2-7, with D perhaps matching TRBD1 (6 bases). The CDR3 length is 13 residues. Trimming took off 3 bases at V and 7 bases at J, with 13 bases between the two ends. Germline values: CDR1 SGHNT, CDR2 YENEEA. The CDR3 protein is CASSFRGPGEQYF. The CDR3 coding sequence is TGTGCCAGCAGCTTCAGGGGCCCGGGGGAGCAGTACTTC.

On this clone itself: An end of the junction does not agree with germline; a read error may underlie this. The CDR3 is CASSVGHF. The CDR3, as DNA: TGTGCCAGCAGCGTAGGACACTTC. The V gene is TRBV9, the J gene TRBJ2-7, with D uncertain. The CDR3 has 8 residues. The germline V gene has CDR1 SGDLS and CDR2 YYNGEE.

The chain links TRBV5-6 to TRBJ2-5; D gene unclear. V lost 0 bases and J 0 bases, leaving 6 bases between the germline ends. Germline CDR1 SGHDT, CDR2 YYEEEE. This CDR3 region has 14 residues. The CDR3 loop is CASSLAGYQETQYF. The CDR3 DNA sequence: TGTGCCAGCAGCTTGGCCGGGTACCAAGAGACCCAGTACTTC.

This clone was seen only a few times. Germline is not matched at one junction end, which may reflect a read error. DNA of the CDR3: TGCAGTGCTAACTCCCCCCCACCCCCTTTC. This encodes CSANSPPPPF. The chain links TRBV20-1 to TRBJ1-2; D uncertain. CDR1 is DFQATT and CDR2 is SNEGSKA in the germline V gene (reference sequence). The CDR3 runs to 10 residues.

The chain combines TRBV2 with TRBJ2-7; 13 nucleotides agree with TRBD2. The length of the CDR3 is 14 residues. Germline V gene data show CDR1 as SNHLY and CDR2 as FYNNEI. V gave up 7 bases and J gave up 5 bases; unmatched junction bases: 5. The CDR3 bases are TGTGCCAGCATTTTTGGACTAGCGGGAGACGAGCAGTACTTC. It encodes CASIFGLAGDEQYF.

CDR3: CASSLWTSGRAEEETQYF. The CDR3 DNA is TGTGCCAGCAGCCTCTGGACTAGCGGGAGGGCCGAGGAAGAGACCCAGTACTTC. This chain uses TRBV11-2 with TRBJ2-5; 15 bases are a match to TRBD2. CDR1 SGHAT and CDR2 FQNNGV come from the germline V gene. The CDR3 covers 18 residues. The trim removed 5 bases at V and 3 bases at J, leaving 10 bases unmatched.

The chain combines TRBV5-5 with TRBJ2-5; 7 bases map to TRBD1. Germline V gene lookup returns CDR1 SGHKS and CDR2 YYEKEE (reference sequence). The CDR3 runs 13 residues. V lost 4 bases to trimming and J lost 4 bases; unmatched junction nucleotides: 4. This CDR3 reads CASSQTGAETQYF. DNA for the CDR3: TGTGCCAGCAGCCAAACAGGGGCAGAGACCCAGTACTTC.

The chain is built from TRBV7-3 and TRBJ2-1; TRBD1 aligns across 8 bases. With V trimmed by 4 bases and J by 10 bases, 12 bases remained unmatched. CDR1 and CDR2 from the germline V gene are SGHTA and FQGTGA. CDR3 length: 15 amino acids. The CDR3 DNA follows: TGTGCCAGCAGCTCGATAGACAGGGGTCGAGGGGAGCAGTTCTTC. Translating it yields CASSSIDRGRGEQFF.

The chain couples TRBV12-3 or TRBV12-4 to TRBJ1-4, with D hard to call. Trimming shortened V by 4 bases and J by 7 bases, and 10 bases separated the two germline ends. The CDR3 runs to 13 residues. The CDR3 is CASSSVLGEKLFF. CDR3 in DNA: TGTGCCAGCAGTTCGGTCCTGGGTGAAAAACTGTTTTTT.

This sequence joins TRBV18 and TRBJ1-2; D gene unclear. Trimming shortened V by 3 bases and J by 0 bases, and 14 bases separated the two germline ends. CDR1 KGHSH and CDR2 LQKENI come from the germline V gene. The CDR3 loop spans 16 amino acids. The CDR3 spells CASSPQRVLSNYGYTF. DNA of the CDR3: TGTGCCAGCTCACCTCAACGGGTCTTATCTAACTATGGCTACACCTTC.

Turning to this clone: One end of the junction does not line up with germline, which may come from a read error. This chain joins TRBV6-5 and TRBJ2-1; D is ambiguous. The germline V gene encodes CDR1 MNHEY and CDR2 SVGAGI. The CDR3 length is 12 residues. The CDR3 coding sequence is TGCGCCAGCACGCGCTTACGGGATGAGCAGTTCTTC. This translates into CASTRLRDEQFF.

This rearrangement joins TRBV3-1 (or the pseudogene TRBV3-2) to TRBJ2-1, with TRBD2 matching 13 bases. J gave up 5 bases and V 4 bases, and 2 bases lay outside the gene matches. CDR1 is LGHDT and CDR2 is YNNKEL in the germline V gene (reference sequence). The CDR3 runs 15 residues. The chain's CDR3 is CASSPGTSGNNEQFF. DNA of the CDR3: TGTGCCAGCAGCCCCGGGACTAGCGGGAACAATGAGCAGTTCTTC.

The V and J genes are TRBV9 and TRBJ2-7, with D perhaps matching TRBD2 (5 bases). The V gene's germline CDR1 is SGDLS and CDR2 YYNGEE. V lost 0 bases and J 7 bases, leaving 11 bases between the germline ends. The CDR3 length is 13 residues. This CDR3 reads CASSVVTGEEQYF. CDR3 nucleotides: TGTGCCAGCAGCGTAGTGACCGGGGAGGAGCAGTACTTC.

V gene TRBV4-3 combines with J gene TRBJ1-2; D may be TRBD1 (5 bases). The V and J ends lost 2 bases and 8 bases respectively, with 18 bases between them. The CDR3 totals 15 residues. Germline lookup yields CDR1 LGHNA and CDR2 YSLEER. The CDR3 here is CASSQKYESRGGYTF. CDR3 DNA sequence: TGCGCCAGCAGCCAAAAGTATGAATCGAGGGGCGGCTACACCTTC.

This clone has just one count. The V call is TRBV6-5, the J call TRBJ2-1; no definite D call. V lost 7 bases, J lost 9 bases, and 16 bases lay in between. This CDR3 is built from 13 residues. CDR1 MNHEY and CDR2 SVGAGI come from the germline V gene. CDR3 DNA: TGTGCCAGCACCCCTGGGGAAGGAACTGAGCAGTTCTTC. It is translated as CASTPGEGTEQFF.

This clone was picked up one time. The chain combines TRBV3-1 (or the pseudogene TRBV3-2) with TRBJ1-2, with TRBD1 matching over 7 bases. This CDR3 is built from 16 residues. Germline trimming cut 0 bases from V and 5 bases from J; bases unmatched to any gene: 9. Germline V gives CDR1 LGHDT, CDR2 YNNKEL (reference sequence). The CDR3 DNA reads TGTGCCAGCAGCCAAGAATATCAGGGGGAAACGTATGGCTACACCTTC. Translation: CASSQEYQGETYGYTF.

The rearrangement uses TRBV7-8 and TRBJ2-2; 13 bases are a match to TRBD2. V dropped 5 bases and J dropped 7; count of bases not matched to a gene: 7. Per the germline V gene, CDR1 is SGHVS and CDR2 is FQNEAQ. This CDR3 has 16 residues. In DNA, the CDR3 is TGTGCCAGCAGCCCACTAGCGGGAGGGCCCTTCGGGGAGCTGTTTTTT. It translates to CASSPLAGGPFGELFF.

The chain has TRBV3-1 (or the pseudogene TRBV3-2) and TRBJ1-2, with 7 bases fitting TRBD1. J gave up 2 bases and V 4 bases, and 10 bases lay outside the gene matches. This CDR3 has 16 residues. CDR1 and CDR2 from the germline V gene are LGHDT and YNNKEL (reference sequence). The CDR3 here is CASSLSHLQGNYGYTF. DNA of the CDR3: TGTGCCAGCAGCCTATCCCATCTACAGGGGAACTATGGCTACACCTTC.

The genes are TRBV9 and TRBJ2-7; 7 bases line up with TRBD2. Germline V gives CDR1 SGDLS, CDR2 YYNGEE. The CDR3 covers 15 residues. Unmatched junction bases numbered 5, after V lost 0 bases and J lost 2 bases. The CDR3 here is CASSVGTSSAYEQYF. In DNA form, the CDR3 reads TGTGCCAGCAGCGTAGGGACTAGTAGCGCCTACGAGCAGTACTTC.

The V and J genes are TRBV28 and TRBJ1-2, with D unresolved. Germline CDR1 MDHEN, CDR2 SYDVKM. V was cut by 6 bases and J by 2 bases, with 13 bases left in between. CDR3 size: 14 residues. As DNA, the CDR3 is TGTGCCAGCAGACGAGATTCCGAAAACTATGGCTACACCTTC. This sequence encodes CASRRDSENYGYTF.